Shown below are 20 T cell receptor beta chains from a single sample sequenced in a study of cytomegalovirus exposure and HLA in healthy donors. A multiplex PCR was run with 60 Vbeta primers and 13 Jbeta primers. Generated by immunoSEQ multiplex PCR, the TCRdb table keeps only in-frame clones and is missing some. The sample yields around 170,000 clones, approximately 71% seen once. Sequenced material: PBMCs. The origin of the receptors is a girl aged 5-17 years in good health and CMV-seronegative.

V usage is TRBV18 and J usage is TRBJ2-1; 10 bases line up with TRBD2. This CDR3 region has 16 residues. The V gene end was trimmed by 0 bases and the J gene end by 8 bases; junction bases not matched to a gene: 7. Germline values: CDR1 KGHSH, CDR2 LQKENI. The CDR3 sequence: CASSPPESGGAYEQFF. CDR3 coding DNA: TGTGCCAGCTCACCACCGGAAAGCGGGGGGGCCTATGAGCAGTTCTTC.

The rearrangement joins TRBV19 to TRBJ1-1; D gene ambiguous. The CDR3 extends over 16 amino acids. Germline V gene lookup returns CDR1 LNHDA and CDR2 SQIVND (reference sequence). Trimming took 3 bases from V and 4 from J, leaving 18 bases between them. The CDR3, as DNA: TGTGCCAGTAGTATCCCCCGGGCTCAGCGGGTCACTGAAGCTTTCTTT. It translates to CASSIPRAQRVTEAFF.

The rearrangement joins TRBV27 to TRBJ2-7; 7 bases fit TRBD1. This CDR3 has 14 amino acids. The J segment lost 5 bases and the V segment lost 0 bases, leaving 4 bases of the junction unmatched. Germline loops: CDR1 MNHEY, CDR2 SMNVEV (reference sequence). CDR3 protein: CASSLSTGVHEQYF. The CDR3 nucleotides read TGTGCCAGCAGTTTATCAACAGGGGTCCACGAGCAGTACTTC.

This chain uses TRBV2 with TRBJ2-3; TRBD2 agrees at 11 bases. Germline CDR1 and CDR2: SNHLY and FYNNEI. After removal of 5 bases from V and 8 bases from J, the junction contained 12 bases not matched to a gene. CDR3 length: 16 residues. The DNA of the CDR3 is TGTGCCAGCAGTCCTAGCGGGGGGCGGACTTCCGGTACGCAGTATTTT. Translation gives CASSPSGGRTSGTQYF.

The chain has TRBV5-6 and TRBJ1-2, with TRBD1 identical over 10 bases. This CDR3 spans 16 amino acids. V lost 3 bases and J lost 7; bases outside the gene matches: 12. Germline V gives CDR1 SGHDT, CDR2 YYEEEE. The CDR3 sequence is CASSYYLTGGYTGYTF. CDR3 DNA sequence: TGTGCCAGCAGCTACTACTTGACAGGGGGCTATACTGGCTACACCTTC.

The chain is built from TRBV18 and TRBJ1-3, with no clear D. The CDR3 contains 15 residues. V was cut by 3 bases and J by 3 bases, with 12 bases left in between. The germline V gene has CDR1 KGHSH and CDR2 LQKENI. The CDR3 nucleotides are TGTGCCAGCTCACCCCAACAGCTGGGTGGAAACACCATATATTTT. Amino acids: CASSPQQLGGNTIYF.

This clone appeared a single time. The V and J genes are TRBV2 and TRBJ2-5; 8 positions match TRBD1. Trimming cost V 3 bases and J 5 bases; bases outside gene matches: 14. The CDR3 runs to 17 residues. The germline gives CDR1 SNHLY, CDR2 FYNNEI. CDR3 coding DNA: TGTGCCAGCAGTGAGGGTTTAGGGCAGGGGGCTCCGGAGACCCAGTACTTC. It specifies CASSEGLGQGAPETQYF.

CDR3 in amino acids: CASSLDSRSSSYEQYF. The CDR3 DNA follows: TGCGCCAGCAGCTTGGACTCACGGTCGTCTTCCTACGAGCAGTACTTC. This chain uses TRBV5-1 with TRBJ2-7, with D unresolved. V lost 0 bases and J lost 1, with 14 bases in between. Germline CDR1 reads SGHRS; CDR2 reads YFSETQ. The CDR3 consists of 16 residues.

The chain recombines TRBV28 with TRBJ1-5; possible D gene TRBD1, 6 bases. The germline gives CDR1 MDHEN, CDR2 SYDVKM. V lost 0 bases to trimming and J lost 2 bases, with 8 bases between them. CDR3 length: 15 amino acids. CDR3: CASSLWGAGNQPQHF. The CDR3 DNA sequence: TGTGCCAGCAGTTTATGGGGGGCGGGCAATCAGCCCCAGCATTTT.

The J gene is TRBJ1-2, the V gene TRBV27, with TRBD1 matching 7 bases. The germline CDR1 and CDR2 sequences are MNHEY and SMNVEV (reference sequence). This CDR3 has 15 residues. J lost 5 bases, V lost 3 bases, and 9 bases had no gene match. The CDR3 spells CASSLPGQPIYGYTF. CDR3 in DNA: TGTGCCAGCAGTTTGCCGGGACAGCCCATTTATGGCTACACCTTC.

The chain is built from TRBV9 and TRBJ1-2; D may be TRBD1 (5 bases). In germline, CDR1 is SGDLS, CDR2 YYNGEE. With 4 bases removed from V and 7 bases from J, the gap between germline ends came to 17 bases. The CDR3 totals 14 residues. The CDR3, as DNA: TGTGCCAGCAGCCCCACCGGGGGAGGGGTTGGCTACACCTTC. Translation gives CASSPTGGGVGYTF.

The chain has TRBV7-6 and TRBJ1-1; D may be TRBD1 (5 bases). CDR1 and CDR2 from the germline V gene are SGHVS and FNYEAQ. Trimming shortened V by 0 bases and J by 4 bases, and 9 bases separated the two germline ends. This CDR3 spans 14 amino acids. DNA of the CDR3: TGTGCCAGCAGCTTAGCGGAGGGGAGCACTGAAGCTTTCTTT. Residues: CASSLAEGSTEAFF.

This clone was counted once. This chain uses TRBV6-5 with TRBJ1-2, with D possibly TRBD1 on 6 matching bases. The CDR3 contains 15 residues. Between the trimmed V and J ends, which lost 6 bases and 8 bases, there was a span of 22 bases. The V gene's germline CDR1 is MNHEY and CDR2 SVGAGI. The CDR3: CASSTPSGEEWGYTF. The CDR3 DNA reads TGTGCCAGCAGCACTCCGTCAGGGGAAGAATGGGGCTACACCTTC.

The chain carries TRBV4-1 and TRBJ2-7, with D perhaps matching TRBD1 (6 bases). Germline CDR1 reads MGHRA; CDR2 reads YSYEKL. The CDR3 runs to 14 residues. Trimming stripped 4 bases from V and 4 bases from J, with 14 bases between. The CDR3 region has the DNA TGCGCCAGCAGCCCACAGGGTGGGGAGTACGAGCAGTACTTC. This encodes CASSPQGGEYEQYF.

This rearrangement joins TRBV27 to TRBJ1-6; 7 nucleotides align to TRBD1. With 5 bases clipped from V and 5 bases from J, the junction kept 3 bases outside the gene matches. CDR1 is MNHEY, CDR2 SMNVEV, per germline (reference sequence). This CDR3 has 14 residues. CDR3 sequence reads: CASSPGTDNSPLHF. Written as DNA, the CDR3 is TGTGCCAGCAGTCCCGGGACAGATAATTCACCCCTCCACTTT.

This chain links TRBV6-1 with TRBJ2-7; a weak D match, TRBD2 (5 bases). Germline loops: CDR1 MNHNS, CDR2 SASEGT. The CDR3 has 16 residues. Between the trimmed V and J ends, which lost 1 base and 0 bases, there was a span of 13 bases. As DNA, the CDR3 is TGTGCCAGCAGTGAAGAATTAGGTCGGGGCTCCTACGAGCAGTACTTC. It is translated as CASSEELGRGSYEQYF.

This clone occurred a few times. The chain links TRBV9 to TRBJ2-7, with 7 bases that match TRBD1. CDR1 and CDR2 (germline): SGDLS, YYNGEE. The CDR3 runs 17 residues. V was pared by 0 bases and J by 0 bases, with 9 bases of the junction left unmatched. This CDR3 reads CASSVGVGTALSYEQYF. Written as DNA, the CDR3 is TGTGCCAGCAGCGTAGGGGTGGGGACAGCCCTCTCCTACGAGCAGTACTTC.

The chain uses TRBV28 and TRBJ1-1; 9 bases match TRBD1. V gave up 6 bases and J gave up 7 bases; unmatched junction bases: 12. CDR3 length: 15 amino acids. The V gene's germline CDR1 is MDHEN and CDR2 SYDVKM. CDR3 in amino acids: CASSLIGTGTGEAFF. DNA for the CDR3: TGTGCCAGCAGCCTCATCGGGACAGGGACGGGTGAAGCTTTCTTT.

The gene calls are TRBV19 and TRBJ1-4; D remains unclear. Trimming cost V 9 bases and J 5 bases, with 13 bases left between them. CDR1 is LNHDA, CDR2 SQIVND, per germline (reference sequence). The CDR3 spans 13 residues. In DNA form, the CDR3 reads TGTGCCAGCGGAGGGTCACCCAATGAAAAACTGTTTTTT. It specifies CASGGSPNEKLFF. The full variable domain, with the rest looked up from reference TRBV19 and TRBJ1-4, is DGGITQSPKYLFRKEGQNVTLSCEQNLNHDAMYWYRQDPGQGLRLIYYSQIVNDFQKGDIAEGYSVSREKKESFPLTVTSAQKNPTAFYLCASGGSPNEKLFFGSGTQLSVL.

This clone has a handful of counts. As DNA, the CDR3 is TGTGCCAGCGGACAGGGCTATGGCTACACCTTC. The encoded protein is CASGQGYGYTF. This chain uses TRBV6-5 with TRBJ1-2; 8 nucleotides match TRBD1. V was clipped by 8 bases and J by 4 bases; unmatched bases: 0. This CDR3 is built from 11 residues. Germline loops: CDR1 MNHEY, CDR2 SVGAGI.